The subject of this entry is one T cell receptor beta chain. Trimming took 5 bases from V and 6 from J, leaving 14 bases between them. The CDR3 loop spans 13 amino acids. The germline gives CDR1 LNHDA, CDR2 SQIVND (reference sequence). TCRdb's copy holds only in-frame clones and misses some; the assay was immunoSEQ multiplex PCR. In the table there are about 80,000 clones, about 94% of which are singletons. This sample is part of a study of technical replicates of blood from a few donors. The sequence was collected from a human donor in good health. The material sequenced was T cells isolated from PBMCs. The chain joins TRBV19 to TRBJ2-7; no clear D gene. CDR3 coding DNA: TGTGCCAGTAGTCCTTTCAACTTTGGCGAGCAGTACTTC. This sequence encodes CASSPFNFGEQYF.